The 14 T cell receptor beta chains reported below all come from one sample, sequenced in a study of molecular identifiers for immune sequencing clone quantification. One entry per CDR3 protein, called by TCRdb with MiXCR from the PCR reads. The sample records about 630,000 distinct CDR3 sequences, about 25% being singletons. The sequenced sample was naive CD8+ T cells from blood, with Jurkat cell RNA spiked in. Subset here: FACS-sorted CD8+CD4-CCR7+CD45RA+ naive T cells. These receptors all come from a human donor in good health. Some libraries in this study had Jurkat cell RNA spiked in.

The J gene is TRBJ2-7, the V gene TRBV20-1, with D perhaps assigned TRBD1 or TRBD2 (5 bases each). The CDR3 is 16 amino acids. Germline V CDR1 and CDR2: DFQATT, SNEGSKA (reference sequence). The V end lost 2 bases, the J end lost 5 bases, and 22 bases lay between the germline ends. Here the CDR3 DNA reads TGCAGTGCTAGACCTCTGGCTGCAGGGACGGTTAACGAGCAGTACTTC. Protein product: CSARPLAAGTVNEQYF.

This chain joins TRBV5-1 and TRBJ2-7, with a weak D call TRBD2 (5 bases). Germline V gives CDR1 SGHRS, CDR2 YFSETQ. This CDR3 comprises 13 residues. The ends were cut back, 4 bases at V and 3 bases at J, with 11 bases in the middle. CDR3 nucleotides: TGCGCCAGCAGCCTTGACGGGAACTACGAGCAGTACTTC. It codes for CASSLDGNYEQYF.

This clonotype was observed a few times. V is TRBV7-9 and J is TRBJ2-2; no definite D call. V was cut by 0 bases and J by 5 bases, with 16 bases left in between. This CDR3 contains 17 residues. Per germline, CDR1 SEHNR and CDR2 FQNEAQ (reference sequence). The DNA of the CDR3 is TGTGCCAGCAGCTTAGCGCTGTCCAACGTTAAAACCGGGGAGCTGTTTTTT. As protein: CASSLALSNVKTGELFF.

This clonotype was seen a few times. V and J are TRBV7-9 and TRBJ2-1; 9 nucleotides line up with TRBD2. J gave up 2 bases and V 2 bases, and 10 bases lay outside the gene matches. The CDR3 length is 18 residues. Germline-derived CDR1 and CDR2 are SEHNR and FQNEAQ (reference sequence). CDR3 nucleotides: TGTGCCAGCAGCTTACGCGAGAGCGGGAGGATCGCCTACAATGAGCAGTTCTTC. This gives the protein CASSLRESGRIAYNEQFF.

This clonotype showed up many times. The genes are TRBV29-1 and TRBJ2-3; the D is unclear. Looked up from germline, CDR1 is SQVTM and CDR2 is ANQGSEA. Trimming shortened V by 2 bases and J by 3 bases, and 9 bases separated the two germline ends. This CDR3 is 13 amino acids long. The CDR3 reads CSVETSSTDTQYF. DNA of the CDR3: TGCAGCGTTGAAACAAGTAGTACAGATACGCAGTATTTT.

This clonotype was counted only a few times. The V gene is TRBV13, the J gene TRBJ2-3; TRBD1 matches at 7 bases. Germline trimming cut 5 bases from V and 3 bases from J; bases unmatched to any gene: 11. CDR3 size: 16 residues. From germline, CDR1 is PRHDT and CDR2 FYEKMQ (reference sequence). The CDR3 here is CASSPPGDSRTDTQYF. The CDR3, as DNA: TGTGCCAGCAGCCCCCCCGGGGACAGCCGGACAGATACGCAGTATTTT.

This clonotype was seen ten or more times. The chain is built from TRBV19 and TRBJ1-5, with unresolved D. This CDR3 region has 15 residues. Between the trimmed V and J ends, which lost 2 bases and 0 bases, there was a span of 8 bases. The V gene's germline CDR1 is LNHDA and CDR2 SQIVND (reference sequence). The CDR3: CASSISDYSNQPQHF. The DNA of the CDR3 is TGTGCCAGTAGTATATCTGATTATAGCAATCAGCCCCAGCATTTT.

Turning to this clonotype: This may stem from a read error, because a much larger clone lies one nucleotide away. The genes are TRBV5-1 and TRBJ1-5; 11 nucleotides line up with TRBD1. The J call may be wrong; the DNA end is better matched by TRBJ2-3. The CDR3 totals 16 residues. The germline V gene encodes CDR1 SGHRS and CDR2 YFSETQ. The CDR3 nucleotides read TGCGCCAGCAGCGTGGACAGGGGGCGGGGGAATCAGCCCCAGTATTTT. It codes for CASSVDRGRGNQPQYF.

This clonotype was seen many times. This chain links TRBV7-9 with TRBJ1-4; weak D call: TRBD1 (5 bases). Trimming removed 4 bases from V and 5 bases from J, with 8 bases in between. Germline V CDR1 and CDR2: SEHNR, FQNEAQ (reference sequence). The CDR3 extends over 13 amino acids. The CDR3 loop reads CASSYDSNEKLFF. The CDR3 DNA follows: TGTGCCAGCAGCTACGACAGCAATGAAAAACTGTTTTTT.

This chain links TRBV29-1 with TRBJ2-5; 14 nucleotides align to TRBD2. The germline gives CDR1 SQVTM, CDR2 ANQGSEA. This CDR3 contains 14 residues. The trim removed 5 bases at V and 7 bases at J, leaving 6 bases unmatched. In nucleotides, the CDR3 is TGCAGCGTTACGGGACTAGCGGGAGACGGGACCCAGTACTTC. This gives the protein CSVTGLAGDGTQYF. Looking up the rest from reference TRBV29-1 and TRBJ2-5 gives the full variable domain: SAVISQKPSRDICQRGTSLTIQCQVDSQVTMMFWYRQQPGQSLTLIATANQGSEATYESGFVIDKFPISRPNLTFSTLTVSNMSPEDSSIYLCSVTGLAGDGTQYFGPGTRLLVL.

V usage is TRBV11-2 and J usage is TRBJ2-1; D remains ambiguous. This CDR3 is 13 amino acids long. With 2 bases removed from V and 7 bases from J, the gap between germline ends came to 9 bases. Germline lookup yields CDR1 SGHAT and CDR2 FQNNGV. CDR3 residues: CASSLISQNEQFF. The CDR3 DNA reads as TGTGCCAGCAGCTTAATCAGTCAGAATGAGCAGTTCTTC.

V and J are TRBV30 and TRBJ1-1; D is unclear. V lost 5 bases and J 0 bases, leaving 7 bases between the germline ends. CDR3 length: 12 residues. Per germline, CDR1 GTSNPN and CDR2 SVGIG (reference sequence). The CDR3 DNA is TGTGCCTGGGCCACGATGAACACTGAAGCTTTCTTT. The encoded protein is CAWATMNTEAFF. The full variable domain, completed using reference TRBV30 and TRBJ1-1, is SQTIHQWPATLVQPVGSPLSLECTVEGTSNPNLYWYRQAAGRGLQLLFYSVGIGQISSEVPQNLSASRPQDRQFILSSKKLLLSDSGFYLCAWATMNTEAFFGQGTRLTVV.

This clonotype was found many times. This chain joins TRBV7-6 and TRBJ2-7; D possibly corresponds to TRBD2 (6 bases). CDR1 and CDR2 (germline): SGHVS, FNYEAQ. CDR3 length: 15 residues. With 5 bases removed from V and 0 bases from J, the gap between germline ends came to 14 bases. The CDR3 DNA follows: TGTGCCAGCAGCCCGACCGCGGGGTCCTCCTACGAGCAGTACTTC. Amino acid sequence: CASSPTAGSSYEQYF. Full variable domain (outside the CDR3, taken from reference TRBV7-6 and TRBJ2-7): GAGVSQSPRYKVTKRGQDVALRCDPISGHVSLYWYRQALGQGPEFLTYFNYEAQQDKSGLPNDRFSAERPEGSISTLTIQRTEQRDSAMYRCASSPTAGSSYEQYFGPGTRLTVT.

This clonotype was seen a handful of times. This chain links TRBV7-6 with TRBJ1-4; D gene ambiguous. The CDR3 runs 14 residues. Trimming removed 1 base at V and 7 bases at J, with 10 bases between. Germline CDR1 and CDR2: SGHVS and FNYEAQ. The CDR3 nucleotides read TGTGCCAGCAGCTTAGAAGGGTGGGGTGAAAAACTGTTTTTT. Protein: CASSLEGWGEKLFF.